Each of the 27 T cell receptor beta chains below was sequenced from the same sample in a study of CD8 T cells in ankylosing spondylitis. TCRdb ran MiXCR on the 5' RACE reads and lists one entry per CDR3 protein. The profile shows some 150,000 distinct CDR3 sequences, approximately 48% of them singletons. Material: synovial fluid, either unsorted or a sorted T cell fraction (not recorded which). All receptors come from a male donor with ankylosing spondylitis.

This clonotype showed up just a few times. This chain connects TRBV9 to TRBJ2-7; the D gene could be TRBD1 or TRBD2 (5 bases each). The ends were cut back, 3 bases at V and 2 bases at J, with 15 bases in the middle. The CDR3 contains 15 residues. CDR1 SGDLS and CDR2 YYNGEE come from the germline V gene. Written as DNA, the CDR3 is TGTGCCAGCAGCGAAACTCCGGGACGGACCTACGAGCAGTACTTC. Its protein product is CASSETPGRTYEQYF.

V is TRBV25-1 and J is TRBJ2-3; tentative D call: TRBD2 (6 bases). The CDR3 sequence is 16 residues long. Looked up from germline, CDR1 is MGHDK and CDR2 is SYGVNS. V shed 5 bases and J shed 3 bases, with 18 bases lying between them. The CDR3 DNA reads as TGTGCCAGCAGTCGCCACGGAGGGCTTTGGACAGATACGCAGTATTTT. Translated, it gives CASSRHGGLWTDTQYF.

In its sample, this clonotype was seen a few times. The chain joins TRBV5-1 to TRBJ1-2, with D perhaps TRBD1 (5 bases). Germline CDR1 is SGHRS and CDR2 is YFSETQ. V was shortened by 0 bases and J by 5 bases, with 20 bases between the two germline ends. CDR3 size: 17 residues. The CDR3 nucleotides read TGCGCCAGCAGCTTGGCAGGATACGTCAGCGGGACGTATGGCTACACCTTC. It translates to CASSLAGYVSGTYGYTF.

The chain uses TRBV7-6 and TRBJ2-7; 9 bases match TRBD2. In germline, CDR1 is SGHVS, CDR2 FNYEAQ. The CDR3 is made up of 14 amino acids. Unmatched junction bases numbered 4, after V lost 2 bases and J lost 5 bases. As DNA, the CDR3 is TGTGCCAGCAGCTTAAGACTAGCGGCAAACGAGCAGTACTTC. Translated: CASSLRLAANEQYF.

This chain's CDR3 is CASSFFAGGHDTQYF. The CDR3 DNA is TGTGCCAGCAGTTTCTTTGCGGGAGGGCACGATACGCAGTATTTT. This chain joins TRBV12-3 or TRBV12-4 and TRBJ2-3, with TRBD2 identical over 9 bases. V gave up 3 bases and J gave up 6 bases; unmatched junction bases: 7. CDR3 length: 15 amino acids.

V gene TRBV12-3 or TRBV12-4 combines with J gene TRBJ1-2, with 7 bases aligning to TRBD1. The CDR3 spans 14 residues. V shed 6 bases, J shed 7 bases, and the junction held 11 bases outside the gene matches. As DNA, the CDR3 is TGTGCCAGCAGCACCCGACAGGGCCGGCGTGGCTACACCTTC. This codes for CASSTRQGRRGYTF.

This rearrangement joins TRBV27 to TRBJ1-6; 7 nucleotides match TRBD1. J gave up 10 bases and V 4 bases, and 7 bases lay outside the gene matches. The V gene's germline CDR1 is MNHEY and CDR2 SMNVEV (reference sequence). The CDR3 length is 14 residues. In nucleotides, the CDR3 is TGTGCCAGCAGTTATGACAGGGCAAGGTCACCCCTCCACTTT. Translating gives CASSYDRARSPLHF.

This chain joins TRBV20-1 and TRBJ2-5; 9 nucleotides line up with TRBD2. V gave up 0 bases and J gave up 0 bases; unmatched junction bases: 8. Germline-derived CDR1 and CDR2 are DFQATT and SNEGSKA (reference sequence). The CDR3 runs 17 residues. For the CDR3, the DNA is TGCAGTGCTAGAGATTATTTCGCTAGCGGGAACCAAGAGACCCAGTACTTC. Its protein product is CSARDYFASGNQETQYF.

The rearrangement uses TRBV18 and TRBJ2-1; TRBD2 agrees at 10 bases. This CDR3 has 16 residues. Unmatched junction bases numbered 6, after V lost 4 bases and J lost 3 bases. Germline values: CDR1 KGHSH, CDR2 LQKENI. The CDR3 reads CASSRAGGLDYNEQFF. For the CDR3, the DNA is TGTGCCAGCTCACGAGCGGGAGGGCTGGACTACAATGAGCAGTTCTTC.

This clonotype has a single count. The chain has TRBV20-1 and TRBJ2-3; D ambiguous. The CDR3 extends over 14 amino acids. Trimming removed 6 bases at V and 1 base at J, with 14 bases between. The germline V gene encodes CDR1 DFQATT and CDR2 SNEGSKA (reference sequence). DNA for the CDR3: TGCAGTGCGGAAGGGTATTCCCGCACAGATACGCAGTATTTT. This encodes CSAEGYSRTDTQYF.

A few counts support this clonotype. The chain carries TRBV4-3 and TRBJ1-2; unclear D gene. Between the trimmed V and J ends, which lost 1 base and 3 bases, there was a span of 9 bases. The V gene's germline CDR1 is LGHNA and CDR2 YSLEER. The CDR3 sequence is 14 residues long. The CDR3 sequence: CASSQVLRYYGYTF. In DNA form, the CDR3 reads TGCGCCAGCAGCCAAGTCCTCCGCTACTATGGCTACACCTTC.

The chain couples TRBV7-9 to TRBJ1-1; D call uncertain. The V gene lost 5 bases and the J gene lost 0 bases, with 7 bases spanning the gap. Germline CDR1 and CDR2: SEHNR and FQNEAQ (reference sequence). The CDR3 covers 13 residues. The CDR3 reads CASSQPVNTEAFF. CDR3 bases: TGTGCCAGCAGCCAGCCGGTGAACACTGAAGCTTTCTTT.

The chain carries TRBV27 and TRBJ1-1, with a weak D call TRBD1 (6 bases). V dropped 6 bases and J dropped 4 bases, with 21 bases sitting between them. Germline CDR1 MNHEY, CDR2 SMNVEV (reference sequence). This CDR3 has 16 residues. CDR3 bases: TGTGCCAGCAGCATTACAGGGATGAGTATTAGCACTGAAGCTTTCTTT. Amino acids: CASSITGMSISTEAFF.

This clonotype was recorded a few times. V and J are TRBV12-3 or TRBV12-4 and TRBJ2-2; D is uncertain. The CDR3 is 14 amino acids. V gave up 5 bases and J gave up 2 bases, with 9 bases separating them. Here the CDR3 DNA reads TGTGCCAGCAGTGCACCGAGAAACACCGGGGAGCTGTTTTTT. Encoded protein: CASSAPRNTGELFF.

The chain recombines TRBV13 with TRBJ2-2; D perhaps matches TRBD2 (6 bases). Germline V gene data show CDR1 as PRHDT and CDR2 as FYEKMQ (reference sequence). V lost 1 base, J lost 5 bases, and 14 bases lay in between. This CDR3 spans 16 amino acids. The CDR3 sequence is CASSLVTGVVTGELFF. The CDR3 DNA reads TGTGCCAGCAGCTTAGTTACGGGAGTCGTGACCGGGGAGCTGTTTTTT.

The CDR3 loop reads CASSWTWAWHLSNQPQHF. In nucleotides, the CDR3 is TGTGCCAGCAGTTGGACCTGGGCCTGGCACCTTAGCAATCAGCCCCAGCATTTT. The chain uses TRBV28 and TRBJ1-5, with D unclear. The CDR3 loop spans 18 amino acids. CDR1 MDHEN and CDR2 SYDVKM come from the germline V gene. Between the trimmed V and J ends, which lost 4 bases and 0 bases, there was a span of 19 bases.

This clonotype was recorded a few times. CDR3 in DNA: TGTGCCAGCAGTTTAGTAGGGGGCGCTTACACTGAAGCTTTCTTT. Its translation: CASSLVGGAYTEAFF. The chain combines TRBV12-3 or TRBV12-4 with TRBJ1-1; TRBD1 aligns across 7 bases. The CDR3 loop spans 15 amino acids. With 1 base clipped from V and 3 bases from J, the junction kept 5 bases outside the gene matches.

This clonotype was counted only a few times. V usage is TRBV7-4 and J usage is TRBJ2-5, with D unresolved. V gave up 0 bases and J gave up 4 bases, with 12 bases separating them. This CDR3 comprises 15 residues. Germline CDR1 and CDR2: SGHVT and SQSDAQ. This CDR3 reads CASSLAGASGETQYF. Written as DNA, the CDR3 is TGTGCCAGCAGCTTAGCAGGAGCTAGTGGAGAGACCCAGTACTTC.

This clonotype was counted between two and nine times. V is TRBV7-3 and J is TRBJ1-1; D ambiguous. CDR3 length: 14 amino acids. Germline-derived CDR1 and CDR2 are SGHTA and FQGTGA. V was trimmed by 5 bases and J by 1 base, leaving 11 bases between them. This chain's CDR3 is CASSPSGWNTEAFF. Here the CDR3 DNA reads TGTGCCAGCAGCCCGTCGGGCTGGAACACTGAAGCTTTCTTT.

The chain uses TRBV29-1 and TRBJ1-2, with D perhaps TRBD1 (5 bases). V shed 3 bases and J shed 6 bases, with 17 bases lying between them. CDR3 length: 14 residues. Germline CDR1 reads SQVTM; CDR2 reads ANQGSEA. In DNA, the CDR3 is TGCAGCGTTGATGACGGGGGTGACTGGGATGGCTACACCTTC. It specifies CSVDDGGDWDGYTF.

V usage is TRBV2 and J usage is TRBJ1-5; 7 bases line up with TRBD1. V lost 6 bases to trimming and J lost 6 bases; unmatched junction nucleotides: 8. Germline CDR1 SNHLY, CDR2 FYNNEI. The CDR3 length is 14 residues. CDR3 nucleotides: TGTGCCAGCAGGACAGGGAGGGTTTTTCAGCCCCAGCATTTT. Translation gives CASRTGRVFQPQHF.

The chain uses TRBV28 and TRBJ2-1; 13 positions match TRBD2. The germline V gene encodes CDR1 MDHEN and CDR2 SYDVKM. V trimming: 5 bases; J trimming: 9 bases; junction bases outside the gene matches: 4. The CDR3 spans 14 residues. DNA of the CDR3: TGTGCCAGCAGTGGACTAGCGGGAGACCCTGAGCAGTTCTTC. Translating it yields CASSGLAGDPEQFF. Full variable domain (outside the CDR3, taken from reference TRBV28 and TRBJ2-1): DVKVTQSSRYLVKRTGEKVFLECVQDMDHENMFWYRQDPGLGLRLIYFSYDVKMKEKGDIPEGYSVSREKKERFSLILESASTNQTSMYLCASSGLAGDPEQFFGPGTRLTVL.

This chain connects TRBV18 to TRBJ1-6; D possibly corresponds to TRBD1 (5 bases). This CDR3 contains 14 residues. Between the trimmed V and J ends, which lost 2 bases and 8 bases, there was a span of 10 bases. Germline V gene data show CDR1 as KGHSH and CDR2 as LQKENI. In nucleotides, the CDR3 is TGTGCCAGCTCACCAAGACAGCTCCATTCACCCCTCCACTTT. The encoded protein is CASSPRQLHSPLHF.

The chain carries TRBV6-2 or TRBV6-3 and TRBJ1-2, with 7 bases aligning to TRBD1. The J segment lost 5 bases and the V segment lost 6 bases, leaving 24 bases of the junction unmatched. This CDR3 spans 19 amino acids. Germline-derived CDR1 and CDR2 are MNHEY and SVGEGT. CDR3 sequence (DNA): TGTGCCAGCAGCAGCCTCAAAGGAGGACAGGACCTAGGTGGATATGGCTACACCTTC. Residues: CASSSLKGGQDLGGYGYTF.

The chain employs TRBV6-6 and TRBJ1-1; unclear D gene. The CDR3 covers 12 residues. The germline V gene has CDR1 MNHNY and CDR2 SVGAGI (reference sequence). V was trimmed by 5 bases and J by 0 bases, leaving 4 bases between them. The CDR3 coding sequence is TGTGCCAGCAGTAACATGAACACTGAAGCTTTCTTT. Translated, it gives CASSNMNTEAFF.

The chain employs TRBV12-3 or TRBV12-4 and TRBJ2-5; TRBD1 agrees at 7 bases. There are 15 residues in the CDR3. The V gene end was trimmed by 8 bases and the J gene end by 7 bases; junction bases not matched to a gene: 16. In DNA form, the CDR3 reads TGTGCCAGCGCCCGGCCCGACAGGGAAGGAGGGACCCAGTACTTC. It yields the protein CASARPDREGGTQYF.

The chain employs TRBV29-1 and TRBJ2-1; the D call may be TRBD1 or TRBD2 (5 bases each). CDR1 is SQVTM, CDR2 ANQGSEA, per germline. V was pared by 7 bases and J by 4 bases, with 23 bases between. CDR3 size: 16 residues. The DNA of the CDR3 is TGCAGCGCCCTAGCCGGGGCTGGTGTGAGGTACAATGAGCAGTTCTTC. Protein: CSALAGAGVRYNEQFF.